This T cell receptor (beta chain) derives from a study of blood T cell repertoires in COVID-19. Whole-study context: Nucleic acid was either cDNA or gDNA, and it came from T cells, B-cell-depleted T cells, or PBMCs.

Method: immunoSEQ multiplex PCR; TCRdb's copy keeps in-frame clones and lacks some. The sample includes fewer than 250,000 clones, around four fifths of them seen just once. For this clone: At the DNA level, this CDR3 is encoded by other sequences in the same sample as well.

CDR1 and CDR2 (germline): KGHSH, LQKENI. This CDR3 has 12 amino acids. The V end was cut by 3 bases, the J end by 5 bases, with 7 bases between. This TCR was sampled from a human donor in a cohort sampled during active COVID-19. Sequences were obtained from peripheral blood. V is TRBV18 and J is TRBJ1-2; D unresolved. The CDR3 loop reads CASSPAGYGYTF. CDR3 sequence (DNA): TGTGCCAGCTCACCTGCGGGTTATGGCTACACCTTC. Based on the CDR3 plus reference TRBV18 and TRBJ1-2, the full variable domain is NAGVMQNPRHLVRRRGQEARLRCSPMKGHSHVYWYRQLPEEGLKFMVYLQKENIIDESGMPKERFSAEFPKEGPSILRIQQVVRGDSAAYFCASSPAGYGYTFGSGTRLTVV.